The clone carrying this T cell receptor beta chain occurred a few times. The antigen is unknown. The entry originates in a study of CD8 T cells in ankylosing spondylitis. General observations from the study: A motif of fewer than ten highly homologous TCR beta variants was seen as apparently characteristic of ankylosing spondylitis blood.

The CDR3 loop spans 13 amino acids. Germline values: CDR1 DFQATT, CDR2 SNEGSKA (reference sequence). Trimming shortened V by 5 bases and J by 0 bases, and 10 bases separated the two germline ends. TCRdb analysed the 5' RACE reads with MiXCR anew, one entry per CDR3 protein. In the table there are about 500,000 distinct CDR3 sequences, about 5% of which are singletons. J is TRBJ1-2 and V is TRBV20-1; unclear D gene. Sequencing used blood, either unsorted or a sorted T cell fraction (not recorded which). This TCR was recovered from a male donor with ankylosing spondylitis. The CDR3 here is CSADWTANYGYTF. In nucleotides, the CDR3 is TGCAGTGCTGATTGGACGGCTAACTATGGCTACACCTTC.